The TCR beta chain under discussion was sequenced for a study of molecular identifiers for immune sequencing clone quantification. TCRdb called the PCR reads again in MiXCR, with one record for every CDR3 protein. Of about half a million distinct CDR3 sequences in the sample, about a fifth were seen once. V lost 4 bases and J 9 bases, leaving 10 bases between the germline ends. CDR1 and CDR2 from the germline V gene are SNHLY and FYNNEI. The CDR3 runs to 13 residues. This clonotype was detected a few times. Material for sequencing was naive CD8+ T cells from blood, with Jurkat cell RNA spiked in. The sample's subset: FACS-sorted CD8+CD4-CCR7+CD45RA+ naive T cells. V and J are TRBV2 and TRBJ1-6; a possible D gene is TRBD1 (5 bases). The sequence came from a human donor in good health. Some libraries in this study had Jurkat cell RNA spiked in. CDR3 sequence: CASSGGARSPLHF. CDR3 in DNA: TGTGCCAGCAGTGGAGGGGCTCGTTCACCCCTCCACTTT.